These T cell receptor beta chains were read from a single sample in a study of identical twins. TCRdb redid the calling of the 5' RACE reads with MiXCR, one entry per CDR3 protein. The table has around 490,000 distinct CDR3 sequences, roughly 15% seen once. The sample was also linked to a second study, of yellow fever vaccine responses in identical twins.

Input material: CD4+ T cells sorted from blood. The receptors originated from a woman aged 18-29 years in good health. CDR3s leave out the opening cysteine and the closing phenylalanine or tryptophan. Fields, in order: CDR3 protein, J gene, clone size, V gene. Rows may omit the clone size; those that give it use once, few, many or a size class.

ASSWGGQNTEAF | TRBJ1-1 | many | TRBV12-3/TRBV12-4
ASTPLGGNTIY | TRBJ1-3 | few | TRBV12-3/TRBV12-4
SAKPGQAYEQY | TRBJ2-7 | - | TRBV20-1
ASFTDRRHQETQY | TRBJ2-5 | - | TRBV18
ASSGGVVETQY | TRBJ2-5 | - | TRBV3-1
ASRVRQAANTGELF | TRBJ2-2 | few | TRBV6-1
ASSPDRTRSMNTQY | TRBJ2-3 | - | TRBV7-9
ASADRGPNQPQH | TRBJ1-5 | - | TRBV7-9
ASNLASPSDTQY | TRBJ2-3 | few | TRBV5-1
ASSEGRGANVLT | TRBJ2-6 | - | TRBV7-6
ASSQSGAGGTYGYT | TRBJ1-2 | few | TRBV3-1
SATAGGSNEQF | TRBJ2-1 | - | TRBV20-1
CTGVPYNEQF | TRBJ2-1 | few | TRBV28
ASSFDWTGQGNTIY | TRBJ1-3 | - | TRBV28
SSSRGYEQY | TRBJ2-7 | - | TRBV6-5
ASSSLGTLKVYEQY | TRBJ2-7 | few | TRBV12-3/TRBV12-4
ASSGSRNEKLF | TRBJ1-4 | few | TRBV5-1